These 8 T cell receptor beta chains originate from one sample sequenced in a study of blood T cells in healthy people across ages (dated by TCRdb to 2013 to 2016). Library prep was done by 5' RACE. TCRdb lists the instrument as Illumina HiSeq 2500. A second about 7 to 12 cycle PCR used a sample-barcoded 5' primer and a J-beta primer mix. TCRdb reran the public reads through fastp at Q25 and MiXCR, keeping productive beta chains. Entries are consolidated by CDR3 protein sequence, retaining the most common genes and DNA. Present in this sample are 850,000 to 1,000,000 distinct CDR3 sequences, under 50% of which were seen just once. The ten largest clones add up to about an eighth of the sample. What was sequenced was blood. The receptor source for this set is a young man in good health.

This clonotype was seen a handful of times. The V and J genes are TRBV12-3 or TRBV12-4 and TRBJ2-1, with D possibly being TRBD2 (5 bases). With 8 bases removed from V and 8 bases from J, the gap between germline ends came to 13 bases. The CDR3 is 12 residues long. The chain's CDR3 is CASSFEGHEQFF. Here the CDR3 DNA reads TGTGCCAGCTCATTCGAGGGTCATGAGCAGTTCTTC.

The rearrangement uses TRBV11-2 and TRBJ2-3; 13 nucleotides match TRBD2. The CDR3 runs 15 residues. Looked up from germline, CDR1 is SGHAT and CDR2 is FQNNGV. V gave up 5 bases and J gave up 4 bases; unmatched junction bases: 3. As DNA, the CDR3 is TGTGCCAGCAGCGCCACTAGCGGGGGGGCAGATACGCAGTATTTT. Encoded protein: CASSATSGGADTQYF. The full variable domain, rest sourced from reference TRBV11-2 and TRBJ2-3, is EAGVAQSPRYKIIEKRQSVAFWCNPISGHATLYWYQQILGQGPKLLIQFQNNGVVDDSQLPKDRFSAERLKGVDSTLKIQPAKLEDSAVYLCASSATSGGADTQYFGPGTRLTVL.

The chain employs TRBV7-9 and TRBJ1-2, with unresolved D. V lost 5 bases and J 6 bases, leaving 19 bases between the germline ends. CDR1 is SEHNR, CDR2 FQNEAQ, per germline (reference sequence). This CDR3 is 15 amino acids long. The CDR3 loop is CASSPAGPSAHGYTF. The CDR3, as DNA: TGTGCCAGCAGCCCCGCCGGGCCTTCGGCGCATGGCTACACCTTC.

This rearrangement joins TRBV5-6 to TRBJ2-4; possible D gene TRBD1, 7 bases. Germline loops: CDR1 SGHDT, CDR2 YYEEEE. The CDR3 runs 14 residues. V gave up 1 base and J gave up 9 bases, with 14 bases separating them. CDR3 DNA sequence: TGTGCCAGCAGCTTGAAGGGGGCGCGGGGCATTCAGTACTTC. Translation: CASSLKGARGIQYF.

This chain uses TRBV7-2 with TRBJ1-2; 9 nucleotides align to TRBD1. Germline CDR1 is SGHTA and CDR2 is FQGNSA. Germline trimming cut 1 base from V and 4 bases from J; bases unmatched to any gene: 4. This CDR3 has 15 residues. The CDR3 here is CASSLDGTGTYGYTF. In DNA form, the CDR3 reads TGTGCCAGCAGCTTAGATGGGACAGGGACCTATGGCTACACCTTC.

The chain carries TRBV2 and TRBJ1-5, with a weak D call TRBD1 (5 bases). The CDR3 length is 15 residues. Per the germline V gene, CDR1 is SNHLY and CDR2 is FYNNEI. V was cut by 6 bases and J by 4 bases, with 16 bases left in between. The CDR3, as DNA: TGTGCCAGCAGGGATACAGGATACGGGAATCAGCCCCAGCATTTT. It specifies CASRDTGYGNQPQHF.

This clonotype showed up just a few times. V usage is TRBV12-3 or TRBV12-4 and J usage is TRBJ2-7, with D maybe TRBD2 (6 bases). The V and J ends lost 6 bases and 0 bases respectively, with 12 bases between them. This CDR3 contains 14 residues. The CDR3 nucleotides read TGTGCCAGCAGCACTGGGGGGAACTCCTACGAGCAGTACTTC. It translates to CASSTGGNSYEQYF.

This clonotype has at least ten counts. The chain joins TRBV20-1 to TRBJ2-7; 7 bases are shared with TRBD1. Looked up from germline, CDR1 is DFQATT and CDR2 is SNEGSKA (reference sequence). J was trimmed by 6 bases and V by 0 bases; bases with no gene match: 11. CDR3 size: 15 residues. The CDR3 loop reads CSAREPDREAAEQYF. The CDR3 DNA sequence: TGCAGTGCTAGAGAGCCCGACAGGGAAGCGGCCGAGCAGTACTTC.